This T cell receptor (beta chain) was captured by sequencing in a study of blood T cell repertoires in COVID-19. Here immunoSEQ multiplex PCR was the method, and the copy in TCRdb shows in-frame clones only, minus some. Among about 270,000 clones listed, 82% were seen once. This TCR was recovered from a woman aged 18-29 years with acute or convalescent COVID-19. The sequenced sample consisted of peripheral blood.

This CDR3 reads CASSLRGYLTRGRDTQYF. Here the CDR3 DNA reads TGTGCCAGCAGCCTCCGGGGTTACCTAACCCGTGGTAGAGATACGCAGTATTTT. The chain uses TRBV5-6 and TRBJ2-3, with D perhaps matching TRBD2 (5 bases). The germline V gene encodes CDR1 SGHDT and CDR2 YYEEEE. V shed 4 bases and J shed 5 bases, with 26 bases lying between them. This CDR3 comprises 18 residues.